Following are 19 T cell receptor beta chains from one sample sequenced in a study of CD8 T cells in Susac syndrome. Random-hexamer reverse transcription was applied to roughly 0.45 to 1 ug RNA. TCRdb re-analysed the immunoSEQ multiplex PCR reads in MiXCR, keeping a single row per CDR3 protein. Among some 120,000 distinct CDR3 sequences listed, around 94% were seen once. Sequencing input: CD4+ T cells from PBMCs. The receptor set was obtained from a human donor with multiple sclerosis.

The CDR3 nucleotides read TGTGCCAGCAGCTCTTGGGGTCCGGGTGCCCGAGCAGATACGCAGTATTTT. Amino acid sequence: CASSSWGPGARADTQYF. The chain recombines TRBV12-3 or TRBV12-4 with TRBJ2-3; D unclear. The CDR3 consists of 17 residues. Between the trimmed V and J ends, which lost 6 bases and 4 bases, there was a span of 23 bases.

The V and J genes are TRBV30 and TRBJ2-3; a weak D match, TRBD2 (7 bases). Trimming stripped 3 bases from V and 3 bases from J, with 10 bases between. CDR1 GTSNPN and CDR2 SVGIG come from the germline V gene (reference sequence). The CDR3 covers 13 residues. CDR3 sequence (DNA): TGTGCCTGGAGAGGGGGGGGAACAGATACGCAGTATTTT. Translation: CAWRGGGTDTQYF.

The V gene is TRBV20-1, the J gene TRBJ2-7, with 12 bases identical to TRBD2. The germline gives CDR1 DFQATT, CDR2 SNEGSKA (reference sequence). Trimming took 5 bases from V and 0 from J; bases not matched to a gene: 2. The CDR3 contains 14 residues. The CDR3 DNA is TGCAGTGCTCGACTAGCGGGGGACTCCTACGAGCAGTACTTC. This codes for CSARLAGDSYEQYF.

This clonotype was found once. The chain uses TRBV7-8 and TRBJ2-5, with TRBD1 matching over 8 bases. The V and J ends lost 5 bases and 2 bases, in that order; junction bases with no gene match: 4. The germline CDR1 and CDR2 sequences are SGHVS and FQNEAQ. CDR3 length: 14 residues. The CDR3 loop is CASSLRTGQETQYF. As DNA, the CDR3 is TGTGCCAGCAGCCTCCGGACAGGGCAAGAGACCCAGTACTTC.

The V gene is TRBV29-1, the J gene TRBJ2-7; 12 nucleotides agree with TRBD2. J lost 9 bases, V lost 5 bases, and 8 bases had no gene match. Germline-derived CDR1 and CDR2 are SQVTM and ANQGSEA. CDR3 length equals 13 residues. The DNA of the CDR3 is TGCAGCGTTCTCGAGCTAGCGGGAGGGGCGCAGTACTTC. It is translated as CSVLELAGGAQYF.

In this sample, this clonotype turned up once. The genes are TRBV4-2 and TRBJ1-5; 8 positions agree with TRBD1. Unmatched junction bases numbered 5, after V lost 4 bases and J lost 3 bases. CDR1 is LGHNA, CDR2 YNFKEQ, per germline. CDR3 length: 15 amino acids. For the CDR3, the DNA is TGTGCCAGCAGCCGAGACAGGGGAGTCAATCAGCCCCAGCATTTT. This codes for CASSRDRGVNQPQHF.

This clonotype was observed a handful of times. This rearrangement joins TRBV5-6 to TRBJ1-4; the D is unclear. The CDR3 extends over 14 amino acids. The V end lost 2 bases, the J end lost 4 bases, and 9 bases lay between the germline ends. The germline V gene has CDR1 SGHDT and CDR2 YYEEEE. The CDR3 sequence is CASSFRRNNEKLFF. The CDR3 coding sequence is TGTGCCAGCAGCTTTCGGCGGAATAATGAAAAACTGTTTTTT.

The chain recombines TRBV5-1 with TRBJ2-1, with TRBD1 matching over 10 bases. This CDR3 is built from 15 residues. Germline values: CDR1 SGHRS, CDR2 YFSETQ. The V gene end was trimmed by 4 bases and the J gene end by 1 base; junction bases not matched to a gene: 2. The CDR3 region is CASSKDRGSYNEQFF. Written as DNA, the CDR3 is TGCGCCAGCAGCAAGGACAGGGGGTCCTACAATGAGCAGTTCTTC.

The chain combines TRBV12-3 or TRBV12-4 with TRBJ2-7; TRBD2 matches 10 bases. The CDR3 runs 15 residues. Germline trimming cut 2 bases from V and 1 base from J; bases unmatched to any gene: 2. CDR3 DNA: TGTGCCAGCAGTTTACGGACTAGCGGTTCCTACGAGCAGTACTTC. This translates into CASSLRTSGSYEQYF.

V usage is TRBV6-5 and J usage is TRBJ2-7; D perhaps matches TRBD1 (5 bases). Germline V gene data show CDR1 as MNHEY and CDR2 as SVGAGI. There are 13 residues in the CDR3. The V and J ends lost 6 bases and 1 base respectively, with 10 bases between them. The CDR3 bases are TGTGCCAGCAGACAGGATGGGTCCTACGAGCAGTACTTC. The encoded protein is CASRQDGSYEQYF.

The chain joins TRBV19 to TRBJ1-6; 8 bases align to TRBD1. Germline assignment: CDR1 LNHDA and CDR2 SQIVND (reference sequence). V gave up 6 bases and J gave up 7 bases; unmatched junction bases: 14. There are 17 residues in the CDR3. Written as DNA, the CDR3 is TGTGCCAGTAGAACTTGGACAGGGCGGCCGGACAATTCACCCCTCCACTTT. Translated, it gives CASRTWTGRPDNSPLHF.

The rearrangement uses TRBV7-9 and TRBJ2-7; D remains ambiguous. V dropped 2 bases and J dropped 3 bases, with 11 bases sitting between them. The germline CDR1 and CDR2 sequences are SEHNR and FQNEAQ (reference sequence). This CDR3 has 14 amino acids. The CDR3 DNA is TGTGCCAGCAGCTTACGAGCTGAAGTCTACGAGCAGTACTTC. Translation gives CASSLRAEVYEQYF.

The chain links TRBV5-6 to TRBJ2-6; D is possibly TRBD1 or TRBD2 (5 bases each). Germline V gene data show CDR1 as SGHDT and CDR2 as YYEEEE. Trimming took 1 base from V and 4 from J, leaving 18 bases between them. The CDR3 consists of 18 residues. In DNA, the CDR3 is TGTGCCAGCAGCTTGTTAAGGGGAGTTGTGGGGGGGGCCAACGTCCTGACTTTC. Its translation is CASSLLRGVVGGANVLTF.

The chain has TRBV6-2 or TRBV6-3 and TRBJ2-2; 8 nucleotides match TRBD1. The CDR3 runs to 15 residues. V lost 6 bases to trimming and J lost 6 bases; unmatched junction nucleotides: 9. The V gene's germline CDR1 is MNHEY and CDR2 SVGEGT. The CDR3 nucleotides read TGTGCCAGCAGCCCCAGACAGGGGATCGCCGGGGAGCTGTTTTTT. It is translated as CASSPRQGIAGELFF.

This chain uses TRBV5-6 with TRBJ1-2, with D maybe TRBD1 (5 bases). V was clipped by 6 bases and J by 2 bases, with 20 bases between them. The CDR3 runs 16 residues. Germline CDR1 and CDR2: SGHDT and YYEEEE. Written as DNA, the CDR3 is TGTGCCAGCAACGGTCTGGGGGGGGGATCAAACTATGGCTACACCTTC. Translating gives CASNGLGGGSNYGYTF.

The chain links TRBV30 to TRBJ2-5; TRBD2 might be the D (6 bases). CDR1 GTSNPN and CDR2 SVGIG come from the germline V gene (reference sequence). This CDR3 contains 14 residues. The V end was cut by 1 base, the J end by 7 bases, with 16 bases between. CDR3 loop: CAWSGVENGGTQYF. The CDR3 nucleotides read TGTGCCTGGAGTGGTGTAGAGAACGGGGGGACCCAGTACTTC.

The chain is built from TRBV18 and TRBJ1-2; 10 positions agree with TRBD1. Per the germline V gene, CDR1 is KGHSH and CDR2 is LQKENI. V lost 3 bases to trimming and J lost 3 bases; unmatched junction nucleotides: 1. The CDR3 length is 14 residues. CDR3 amino acids: CASSPGQGHYGYTF. The CDR3 nucleotides read TGTGCCAGCTCACCGGGACAGGGGCACTATGGCTACACCTTC.

The chain couples TRBV2 to TRBJ2-5; D unresolved. The CDR3 consists of 13 residues. V gave up 9 bases and J gave up 3 bases, with 14 bases separating them. From germline, CDR1 is SNHLY and CDR2 FYNNEI. The CDR3 spells CASVMGIEETQYF. In DNA, the CDR3 is TGTGCCAGTGTGATGGGGATTGAAGAGACCCAGTACTTC.

The rearrangement joins TRBV5-4 to TRBJ2-5; the match to TRBD2 covers 8 bases. V shed 1 base and J 4 bases; nucleotides not matched to a gene: 12. Germline V gene lookup returns CDR1 SGHNT and CDR2 YYREEE (reference sequence). The CDR3 totals 17 residues. CDR3 nucleotides: TGTGCCAGCAGCTTGATCCTAGCGGGTTCTCCTGTAGAGACCCAGTACTTC. It specifies CASSLILAGSPVETQYF.